Presented here are 27 T cell receptor beta chains from one specimen sequenced in a study of identical twins. MiXCR was run by TCRdb on the 5' RACE reads, yielding one entry per CDR3 protein. The table has hundreds of thousands of distinct CDR3 sequences, 15% to 20% seen once. The same data also went into a second study, on T cells expressing NK-cell markers.

Sequenced material: PBMCs. These receptors all stem from a woman between 18 and 29 years old in good health.

The rearrangement links TRBV18 to TRBJ2-7, with D unresolved. This CDR3 has 15 amino acids. Germline CDR1 is KGHSH and CDR2 is LQKENI. V was clipped by 0 bases and J by 2 bases, with 11 bases between them. The CDR3 here is CASSPPSRTPYEQYF. CDR3 bases: TGTGCCAGCTCACCACCGAGCCGGACCCCCTACGAGCAGTACTTC.

This clonotype was detected only a few times. The CDR3 loop is CASSRGGAGETQYF. CDR3 bases: TGCGCCAGCAGCCGCGGGGGGGCCGGAGAGACCCAGTACTTC. The gene calls are TRBV5-1 and TRBJ2-5, with 9 bases fitting TRBD2. Losses at the gene ends were 4 bases for V and 4 bases for J; bases not matched to a gene: 5. The CDR3 extends over 14 amino acids. Looked up from germline, CDR1 is SGHRS and CDR2 is YFSETQ.

This clonotype was observed a handful of times. This chain joins TRBV7-3 and TRBJ2-1; 8 bases map to TRBD1. Germline CDR1 SGHTA, CDR2 FQGTGA. The V and J ends lost 6 bases and 0 bases, in that order; junction bases with no gene match: 10. This CDR3 has 17 amino acids. CDR3 region: CASSLETGDRSYNEQFF. The CDR3 coding sequence is TGTGCCAGCAGTCTTGAGACAGGGGACCGCTCCTACAATGAGCAGTTCTTC.

The chain joins TRBV20-1 to TRBJ2-6, with 7 bases fitting TRBD2. From germline, CDR1 is DFQATT and CDR2 SNEGSKA (reference sequence). J gave up 1 base and V 1 base, and 10 bases lay outside the gene matches. The CDR3 contains 18 residues. The DNA for the CDR3 is TGCAGTGCTAGAGCGCGACTAGCAGAGGGTTCTGGGGCCAACGTCCTGACTTTC. Encoded protein: CSARARLAEGSGANVLTF.

The chain has TRBV15 and TRBJ2-5; 7 bases are shared with TRBD2. This CDR3 region has 16 residues. Per the germline V gene, CDR1 is LNHNV and CDR2 is YYDKDF (reference sequence). Trimming at V came to 4 bases and at J to 3 bases, leaving 11 bases not matched to a gene. The CDR3 here is CATSTPLTSSEETQYF. The CDR3 region has the DNA TGTGCCACCAGCACCCCACTGACTAGCAGCGAAGAGACCCAGTACTTC.

The table lists this clonotype with a few counts. The chain uses TRBV15 and TRBJ2-3, with D possibly matching TRBD1 (6 bases). Germline CDR1 and CDR2: LNHNV and YYDKDF (reference sequence). The CDR3 is 18 residues long. The V gene lost 0 bases and the J gene lost 2 bases, with 18 bases spanning the gap. The CDR3 DNA reads as TGTGCCACCAGCAGAGAACTTTTCGAGGGACACTACACAGATACGCAGTATTTT. It is translated as CATSRELFEGHYTDTQYF.

V and J are TRBV30 and TRBJ2-1, with D tentatively TRBD2 (6 bases). This CDR3 comprises 15 residues. CDR1 GTSNPN and CDR2 SVGIG come from the germline V gene (reference sequence). The V end lost 2 bases, the J end lost 4 bases, and 15 bases lay between the germline ends. This chain's CDR3 is CAWSLWGAGYNEQFF. The CDR3 region has the DNA TGTGCCTGGAGTCTATGGGGCGCGGGGTACAATGAGCAGTTCTTC.

This rearrangement joins TRBV6-1 to TRBJ1-4; D perhaps matches TRBD1 (5 bases). The V end lost 1 base, the J end lost 7 bases, and 10 bases lay between the germline ends. The CDR3 is made up of 14 amino acids. CDR1 is MNHNS, CDR2 SASEGT, per germline. The CDR3 spells CASSEVGAGEKLFF. CDR3 coding DNA: TGTGCCAGCAGTGAAGTCGGGGCAGGTGAAAAACTGTTTTTT.

This clonotype was picked up a small number of times. The chain is built from TRBV10-3 and TRBJ2-3; 13 bases are shared with TRBD2. In germline, CDR1 is ENHRY, CDR2 SYGVKD. V lost 5 bases, J lost 1 base, and 3 bases stayed unmatched. The CDR3 is made up of 16 amino acids. The CDR3 reads CAISTGTSGGTDTQYF. DNA of the CDR3: TGTGCCATCAGTACCGGGACTAGCGGGGGCACAGATACGCAGTATTTT.

The chain couples TRBV29-1 to TRBJ2-7, with TRBD2 identical over 8 bases. The V gene's germline CDR1 is SQVTM and CDR2 ANQGSEA. The CDR3 contains 14 residues. The V gene end was trimmed by 5 bases and the J gene end by 2 bases; junction bases not matched to a gene: 8. The CDR3 here is CSVYDPGLAYEQYF. CDR3 in DNA: TGCAGCGTTTATGACCCGGGACTAGCCTACGAGCAGTACTTC.

The rearrangement links TRBV20-1 to TRBJ2-1; maybe TRBD2 (7 bases). The CDR3 covers 17 residues. Germline values: CDR1 DFQATT, CDR2 SNEGSKA (reference sequence). The V and J ends lost 3 bases and 0 bases respectively, with 18 bases between them. CDR3 protein: CSARGGGGGSSYNEQFF. CDR3 DNA sequence: TGCAGTGCTAGGGGAGGGGGAGGGGGTAGCTCCTACAATGAGCAGTTCTTC.

A few counts support this clonotype. The V and J genes are TRBV12-3 or TRBV12-4 and TRBJ2-3; either TRBD1 or TRBD2 may supply D (5 bases each). V lost 6 bases, J lost 6 bases, and 16 bases lay in between. The CDR3 loop spans 14 amino acids. The CDR3 sequence: CASSRGWGGDTQYF. DNA for the CDR3: TGTGCCAGCAGCCGCGGTTGGGGCGGGGATACGCAGTATTTT.

This clonotype has a handful of counts. This chain connects TRBV10-3 to TRBJ2-1, with TRBD2 identical over 12 bases. Trimming cost V 8 bases and J 0 bases; bases outside gene matches: 2. The CDR3 is 15 residues long. CDR1 is ENHRY and CDR2 is SYGVKD in the germline V gene. The CDR3 region is CAIQTSGGSYNEQFF. CDR3 nucleotides: TGTGCCATCCAGACTAGCGGGGGCTCCTACAATGAGCAGTTCTTC.

The chain carries TRBV6-5 and TRBJ2-3; 10 bases are shared with TRBD2. From germline, CDR1 is MNHEY and CDR2 SVGAGI. The V gene end was trimmed by 2 bases and the J gene end by 2 bases; junction bases not matched to a gene: 4. This CDR3 is 16 amino acids long. This CDR3 is CASSYGTSEFTDTQYF. In DNA, the CDR3 is TGTGCCAGCAGTTACGGGACTAGCGAGTTCACAGATACGCAGTATTTT.

The table lists this clonotype with a few counts. CDR3 in DNA: TGCAGTGCTAGTTCCGGGGCCCTGAACACTGAAGCTTTCTTT. It encodes CSASSGALNTEAFF. This chain joins TRBV20-1 and TRBJ1-1; perhaps TRBD1 as D (5 bases). Trimming removed 3 bases at V and 0 bases at J, with 11 bases between. The CDR3 totals 14 residues. Germline CDR1 is DFQATT and CDR2 is SNEGSKA (reference sequence).

The chain uses TRBV29-1 and TRBJ1-2; 7 nucleotides agree with TRBD1. In germline, CDR1 is SQVTM, CDR2 ANQGSEA. The CDR3 is made up of 14 amino acids. With V trimmed by 6 bases and J by 5 bases, 12 bases remained unmatched. The chain's CDR3 is CSVGTEPMLYGYTF. The CDR3 nucleotides are TGCAGCGTGGGGACAGAGCCAATGTTGTATGGCTACACCTTC. The full variable domain, its missing parts supplied by reference TRBV29-1 and TRBJ1-2, is SAVISQKPSRDICQRGTSLTIQCQVDSQVTMMFWYRQQPGQSLTLIATANQGSEATYESGFVIDKFPISRPNLTFSTLTVSNMSPEDSSIYLCSVGTEPMLYGYTFGSGTRLTVV.

The chain is built from TRBV3-1 and TRBJ1-2, with TRBD1 matching 7 bases. The junction had 6 bases not matched to a gene; V was cut back by 4 bases and J by 4 bases. CDR3 length: 14 residues. CDR1 and CDR2 from the germline V gene are LGHDT and YNNKEL (reference sequence). The CDR3 spells CASSRTGDFYGYTF. CDR3 nucleotides: TGTGCCAGCAGCCGTACAGGGGACTTCTATGGCTACACCTTC.

This rearrangement joins TRBV20-1 to TRBJ2-7, with a tentative D call TRBD2 (6 bases). V was cut by 4 bases and J by 1 base, with 11 bases left in between. This CDR3 is built from 13 residues. Germline V gives CDR1 DFQATT, CDR2 SNEGSKA (reference sequence). In DNA form, the CDR3 reads TGCAGTGCTACGGCTAGCGCGTCCTACGAGCAGTACTTC. It yields the protein CSATASASYEQYF.

The chain recombines TRBV7-8 with TRBJ2-1; 9 nucleotides line up with TRBD2. This CDR3 has 16 residues. From germline, CDR1 is SGHVS and CDR2 FQNEAQ. V trimming: 2 bases; J trimming: 6 bases; junction bases outside the gene matches: 8. DNA for the CDR3: TGTGCCAGCAGCTTATACGGCGGGAGGGACCCCAATGAGCAGTTCTTC. This gives the protein CASSLYGGRDPNEQFF. Together with reference TRBV7-8 and TRBJ2-1, the CDR3 gives the full variable domain: GAGVSQSPRYKVAKRGQDVALRCDPISGHVSLFWYQQALGQGPEFLTYFQNEAQLDKSGLPSDRFFAERPEGSVSTLKIQRTQQEDSAVYLCASSLYGGRDPNEQFFGPGTRLTVL.

This clonotype was seen repeatedly, ten times or more. This chain joins TRBV27 and TRBJ2-1, with 7 bases aligning to TRBD2. V was clipped by 3 bases and J by 0 bases; unmatched bases: 5. CDR1 and CDR2 from the germline V gene are MNHEY and SMNVEV (reference sequence). The CDR3 is made up of 16 amino acids. CDR3: CASSFLAVSSYNEQFF. The CDR3 DNA reads as TGTGCCAGCAGTTTCCTAGCGGTGTCCTCCTACAATGAGCAGTTCTTC.

Only a few counts were recorded for this clonotype. Written as DNA, the CDR3 is TGTGCCAGCAGTTACGGTGTGGTCGCTTTCTTT. Its translation: CASSYGVVAFF. The V and J genes are TRBV6-5 and TRBJ1-1; D unresolved. Germline V lookup: CDR1 MNHEY, CDR2 SVGAGI. V lost 2 bases and J 11 bases, leaving 9 bases between the germline ends. The CDR3 has 11 residues.

This clonotype was seen repeatedly, ten times or more. The gene calls are TRBV5-1 and TRBJ2-5; TRBD1 agrees at 9 bases. The CDR3 sequence is 14 residues long. Germline V gene lookup returns CDR1 SGHRS and CDR2 YFSETQ. V gave up 4 bases and J gave up 0 bases; unmatched junction bases: 1. DNA of the CDR3: TGCGCCAGCAGCGGACAGGGGTACCAAGAGACCCAGTACTTC. It specifies CASSGQGYQETQYF.

In this sample, this clonotype turned up a few times. The genes are TRBV20-1 and TRBJ2-7; D unclear. Trimming took off 0 bases at V and 5 bases at J, with 17 bases between the two ends. The length of the CDR3 is 15 residues. Germline values: CDR1 DFQATT, CDR2 SNEGSKA (reference sequence). The CDR3 sequence: CSARDRAPPWDEQYF. In DNA, the CDR3 is TGCAGTGCTAGAGATCGTGCCCCCCCCTGGGACGAGCAGTACTTC.

Only a few counts were recorded for this clonotype. The chain employs TRBV29-1 and TRBJ2-5; 8 nucleotides match TRBD1. Germline CDR1 is SQVTM and CDR2 is ANQGSEA. V dropped 7 bases and J dropped 5; count of bases not matched to a gene: 9. The CDR3 extends over 13 amino acids. The chain's CDR3 is CSADRGGSETQYF. CDR3 sequence (DNA): TGCAGCGCTGACAGGGGTGGGTCGGAGACCCAGTACTTC.

This clonotype occurred a few times. The chain combines TRBV12-3 or TRBV12-4 with TRBJ2-7, with TRBD2 identical over 9 bases. J lost 1 base, V lost 5 bases, and 9 bases had no gene match. The CDR3 spans 16 residues. DNA for the CDR3: TGTGCCAGCAGTCGCCGGGGGACTAGCCAATCCTACGAGCAGTACTTC. Translating it yields CASSRRGTSQSYEQYF.

This clonotype was seen a few times. This chain uses TRBV10-3 with TRBJ1-3, with 8 nucleotides matching TRBD1. CDR1 and CDR2 (germline): ENHRY, SYGVKD. The CDR3 is 12 residues long. The J segment lost 3 bases and the V segment lost 11 bases, leaving 3 bases of the junction unmatched. The CDR3 nucleotides are TGTGCCGTACAGGGGGATGGAAACACCATATATTTT. Translating gives CAVQGDGNTIYF.

The J gene is TRBJ2-3, the V gene TRBV5-6, with 8 bases identical to TRBD2. Trimming at V came to 0 bases and at J to 3 bases, leaving 6 bases not matched to a gene. This CDR3 has 16 residues. Germline lookup yields CDR1 SGHDT and CDR2 YYEEEE. The CDR3 protein is CASSLDGGVGTDTQYF. The CDR3 DNA sequence: TGTGCCAGCAGCTTGGACGGGGGGGTTGGGACAGATACGCAGTATTTT.